This record looks at one TCR beta chain sequence and its context. What it binds is unknown. These data are taken from a study of T cell repertoires in cytomegalovirus infection. The study's findings and limits: Of the TCR beta families, the public ones yielded a cumulative frequency that identified carriers of CMV plus the relevant HLA. Within the response measured ex vivo, HLA-C-restricted CMV-specific TCR beta clonotypes were dominant.

One entry per CDR3 protein results from TCRdb running MiXCR on the reads. The sample holds 700,000 to 900,000 distinct CDR3 sequences, about 29% seen once. The input for sequencing was cultured CD8+ T cells from PBMCs, taken from culture after CMV antigen stimulation. This TCR was recovered from a human donor in good health (CMV status not recorded). Some clones in this sample may be carry-over from other donors' samples.

The CDR3 sequence is CAISEFTQGLDGYTF. As DNA, the CDR3 is TGTGCCATCAGTGAGTTTACACAGGGGTTGGATGGCTACACCTTC. The chain links TRBV10-3 to TRBJ1-2; 7 bases align to TRBD1. The J segment lost 6 bases and the V segment lost 1 base, leaving 8 bases of the junction unmatched. This CDR3 region has 15 residues. The germline V gene encodes CDR1 ENHRY and CDR2 SYGVKD.